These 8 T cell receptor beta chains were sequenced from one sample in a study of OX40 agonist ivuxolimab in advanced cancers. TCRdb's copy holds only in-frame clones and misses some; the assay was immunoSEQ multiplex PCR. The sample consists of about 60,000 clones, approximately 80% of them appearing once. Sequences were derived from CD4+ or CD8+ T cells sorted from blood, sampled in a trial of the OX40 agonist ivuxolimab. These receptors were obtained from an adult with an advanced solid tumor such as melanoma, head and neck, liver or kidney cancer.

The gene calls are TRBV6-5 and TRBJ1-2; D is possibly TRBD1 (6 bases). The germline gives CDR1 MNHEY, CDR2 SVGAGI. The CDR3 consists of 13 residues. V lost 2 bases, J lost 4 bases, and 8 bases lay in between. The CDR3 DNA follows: TGTGCCAGCAGTTACCGGACAGTCTATGGCTACACCTTC. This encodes CASSYRTVYGYTF.

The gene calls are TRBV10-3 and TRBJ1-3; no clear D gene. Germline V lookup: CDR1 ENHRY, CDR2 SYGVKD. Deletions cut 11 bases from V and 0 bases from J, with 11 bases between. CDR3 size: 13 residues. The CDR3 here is CAHQADSGNTIYF. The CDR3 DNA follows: TGTGCCCATCAGGCGGACTCTGGAAACACCATATATTTT.

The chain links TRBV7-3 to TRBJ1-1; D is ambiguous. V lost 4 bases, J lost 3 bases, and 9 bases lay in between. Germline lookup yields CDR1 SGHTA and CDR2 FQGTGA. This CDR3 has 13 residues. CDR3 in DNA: TGTGCCAGCAGCTACGTTCGGGACACTGAAGCTTTCTTT. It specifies CASSYVRDTEAFF.

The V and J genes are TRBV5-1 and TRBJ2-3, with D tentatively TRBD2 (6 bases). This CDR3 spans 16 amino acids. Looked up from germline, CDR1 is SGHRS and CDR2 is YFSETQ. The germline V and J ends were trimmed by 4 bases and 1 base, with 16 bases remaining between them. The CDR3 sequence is CASSLIGTGGTDTQYF. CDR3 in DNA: TGCGCCAGCAGCCTAATAGGGACGGGGGGCACAGATACGCAGTATTTT.

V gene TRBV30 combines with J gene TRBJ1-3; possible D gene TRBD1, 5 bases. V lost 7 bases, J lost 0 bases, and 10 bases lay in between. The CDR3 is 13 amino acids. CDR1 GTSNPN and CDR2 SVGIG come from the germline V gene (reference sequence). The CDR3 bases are TGTGCCTCACAGGTCATCTCTGGAAACACCATATATTTT. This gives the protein CASQVISGNTIYF. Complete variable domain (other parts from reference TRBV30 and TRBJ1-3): SQTIHQWPATLVQPVGSPLSLECTVEGTSNPNLYWYRQAAGRGLQLLFYSVGIGQISSEVPQNLSASRPQDRQFILSSKKLLLSDSGFYLCASQVISGNTIYFGEGSWLTVV.

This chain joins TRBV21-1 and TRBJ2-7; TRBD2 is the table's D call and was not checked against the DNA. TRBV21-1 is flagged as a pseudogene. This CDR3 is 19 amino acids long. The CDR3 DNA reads TGTGCCAGCAGCACGATCCTGGGGCGGGGGCCTAGCGGTCCTTACGAGCAGTACGTC. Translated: CASSTILGRGPSGPYEQYV.

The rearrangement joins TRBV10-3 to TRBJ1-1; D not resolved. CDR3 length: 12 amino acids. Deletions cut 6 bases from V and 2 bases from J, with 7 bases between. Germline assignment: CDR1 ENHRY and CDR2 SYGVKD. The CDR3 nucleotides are TGTGCCATCAGGAAATTAAACACTGAAGCTTTCTTT. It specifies CAIRKLNTEAFF.

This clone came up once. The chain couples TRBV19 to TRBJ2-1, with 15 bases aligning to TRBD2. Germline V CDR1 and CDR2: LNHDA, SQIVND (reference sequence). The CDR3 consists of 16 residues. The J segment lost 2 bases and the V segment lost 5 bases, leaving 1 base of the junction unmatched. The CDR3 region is CASSGLAGGTYNEQFF. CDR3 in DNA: TGTGCCAGTAGTGGACTAGCGGGAGGGACCTACAATGAGCAGTTCTTC.